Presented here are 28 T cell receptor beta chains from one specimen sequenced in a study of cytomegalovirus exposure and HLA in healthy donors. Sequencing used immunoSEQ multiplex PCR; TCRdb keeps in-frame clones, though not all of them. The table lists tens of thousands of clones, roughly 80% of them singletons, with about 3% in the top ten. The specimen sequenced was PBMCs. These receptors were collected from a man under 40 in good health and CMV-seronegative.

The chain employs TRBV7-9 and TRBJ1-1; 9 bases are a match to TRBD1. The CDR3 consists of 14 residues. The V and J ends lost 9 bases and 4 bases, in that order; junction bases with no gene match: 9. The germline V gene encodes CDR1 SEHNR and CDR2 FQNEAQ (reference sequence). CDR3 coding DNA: TGTGCCAGTAATTTACAGGGGGCCACCACTGAAGCTTTCTTT. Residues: CASNLQGATTEAFF.

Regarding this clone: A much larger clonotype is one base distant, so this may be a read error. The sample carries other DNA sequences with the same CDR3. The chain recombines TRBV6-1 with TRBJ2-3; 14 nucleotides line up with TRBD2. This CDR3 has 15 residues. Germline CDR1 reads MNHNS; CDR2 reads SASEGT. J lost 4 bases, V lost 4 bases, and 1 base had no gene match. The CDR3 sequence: CASSGLAGGPDTQYF. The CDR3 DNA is TGTGCCAGCAGTGGACTAGCGGGAGGGCCAGATACGCAGTATTTT.

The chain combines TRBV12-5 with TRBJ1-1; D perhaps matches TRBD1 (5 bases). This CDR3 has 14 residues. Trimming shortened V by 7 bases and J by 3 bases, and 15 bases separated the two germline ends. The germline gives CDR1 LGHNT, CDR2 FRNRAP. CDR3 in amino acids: CASAVWWGDTEAFF. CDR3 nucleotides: TGTGCTAGTGCCGTGTGGTGGGGGGACACTGAAGCTTTCTTT.

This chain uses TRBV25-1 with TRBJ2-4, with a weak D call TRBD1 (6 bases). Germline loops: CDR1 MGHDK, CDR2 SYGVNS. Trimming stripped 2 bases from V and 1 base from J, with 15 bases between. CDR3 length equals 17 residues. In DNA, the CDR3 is TGTGCCAGCAGTGAACACTCAGGGGTGGGGGCCAAAAACATTCAGTACTTC. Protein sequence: CASSEHSGVGAKNIQYF.

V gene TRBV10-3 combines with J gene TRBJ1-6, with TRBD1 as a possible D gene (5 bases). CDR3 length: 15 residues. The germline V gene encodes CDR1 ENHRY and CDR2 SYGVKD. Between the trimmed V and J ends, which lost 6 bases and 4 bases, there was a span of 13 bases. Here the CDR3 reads CAISIDRGYNSPLHF. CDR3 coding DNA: TGTGCCATCAGCATTGACAGAGGATATAATTCACCCCTCCACTTT.

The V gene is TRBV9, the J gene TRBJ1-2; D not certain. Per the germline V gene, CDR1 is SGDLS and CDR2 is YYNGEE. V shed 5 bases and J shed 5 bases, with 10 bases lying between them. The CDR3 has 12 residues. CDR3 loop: CASSNRGYGYTF. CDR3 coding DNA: TGTGCCAGCAGTAACCGAGGGTATGGCTACACCTTC.

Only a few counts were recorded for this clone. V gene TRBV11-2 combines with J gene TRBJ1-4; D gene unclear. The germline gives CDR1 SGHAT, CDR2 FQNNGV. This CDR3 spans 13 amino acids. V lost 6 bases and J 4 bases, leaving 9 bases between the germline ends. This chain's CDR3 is CASSKLLNEKLFF. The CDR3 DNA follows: TGTGCCAGCAGTAAACTTCTTAATGAAAAACTGTTTTTT.

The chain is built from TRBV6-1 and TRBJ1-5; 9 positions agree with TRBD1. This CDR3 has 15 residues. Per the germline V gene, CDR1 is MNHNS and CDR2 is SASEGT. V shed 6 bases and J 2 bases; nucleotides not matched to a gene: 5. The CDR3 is CASRNRGPGNQPQHF. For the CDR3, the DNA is TGTGCCAGCAGGAACAGGGGGCCGGGCAATCAGCCCCAGCATTTT.

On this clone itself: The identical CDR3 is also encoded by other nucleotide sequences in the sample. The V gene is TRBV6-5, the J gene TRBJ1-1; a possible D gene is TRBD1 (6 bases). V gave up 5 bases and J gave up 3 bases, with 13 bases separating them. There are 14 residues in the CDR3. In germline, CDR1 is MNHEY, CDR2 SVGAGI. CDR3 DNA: TGTGCCAGCAGTAAACAGGGTCGGGACACTGAAGCTTTCTTT. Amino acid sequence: CASSKQGRDTEAFF.

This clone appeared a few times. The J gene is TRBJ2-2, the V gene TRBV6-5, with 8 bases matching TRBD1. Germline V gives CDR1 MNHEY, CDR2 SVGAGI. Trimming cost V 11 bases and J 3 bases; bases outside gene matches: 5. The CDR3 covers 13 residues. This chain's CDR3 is CAGRDRYTGELFF. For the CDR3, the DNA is TGTGCCGGACGGGACAGGTACACCGGGGAGCTGTTTTTT.

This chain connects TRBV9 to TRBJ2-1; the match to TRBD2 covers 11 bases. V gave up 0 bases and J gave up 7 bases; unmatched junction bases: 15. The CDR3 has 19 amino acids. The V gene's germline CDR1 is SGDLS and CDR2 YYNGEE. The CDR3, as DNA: TGTGCCAGCAGCGTAGGGGGGGCTAGCGGGAGGTACGAGGGGAATGAGCAGTTCTTC. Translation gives CASSVGGASGRYEGNEQFF.

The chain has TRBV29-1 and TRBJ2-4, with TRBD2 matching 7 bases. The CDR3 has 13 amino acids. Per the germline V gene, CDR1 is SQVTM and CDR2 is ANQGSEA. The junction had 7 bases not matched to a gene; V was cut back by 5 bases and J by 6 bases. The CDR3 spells CSVIGTKGNIQYF. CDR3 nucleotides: TGCAGCGTTATAGGGACTAAGGGAAACATTCAGTACTTC.

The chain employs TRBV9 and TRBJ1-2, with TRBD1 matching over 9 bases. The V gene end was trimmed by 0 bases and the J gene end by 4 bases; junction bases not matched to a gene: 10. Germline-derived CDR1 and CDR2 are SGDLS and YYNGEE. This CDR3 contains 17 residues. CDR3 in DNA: TGTGCCAGCAGCGTAGGTGATCATACAGGGGGCGTCTATGGCTACACCTTC. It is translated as CASSVGDHTGGVYGYTF.

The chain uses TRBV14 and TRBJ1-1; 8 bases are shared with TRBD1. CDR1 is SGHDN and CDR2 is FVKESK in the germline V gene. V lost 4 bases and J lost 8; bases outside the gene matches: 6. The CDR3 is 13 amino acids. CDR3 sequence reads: CASSRDRGWEAFF. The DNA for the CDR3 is TGTGCCAGCAGCCGCGACAGGGGATGGGAAGCTTTCTTT.

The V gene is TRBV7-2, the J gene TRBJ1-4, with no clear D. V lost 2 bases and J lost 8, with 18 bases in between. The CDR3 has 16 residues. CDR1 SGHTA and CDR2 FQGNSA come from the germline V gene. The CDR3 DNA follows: TGTGCCAGCAGCTTAAACATTGGCGGGAGTGGAGAAAAACTGTTTTTT. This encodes CASSLNIGGSGEKLFF.

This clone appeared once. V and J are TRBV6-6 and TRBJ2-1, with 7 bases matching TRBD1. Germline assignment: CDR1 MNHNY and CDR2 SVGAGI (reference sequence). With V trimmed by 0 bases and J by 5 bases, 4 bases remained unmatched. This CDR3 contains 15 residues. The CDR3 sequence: CASSYSGQLDNEQFF. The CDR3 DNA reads TGTGCCAGCAGTTACTCGGGACAGCTTGACAATGAGCAGTTCTTC.

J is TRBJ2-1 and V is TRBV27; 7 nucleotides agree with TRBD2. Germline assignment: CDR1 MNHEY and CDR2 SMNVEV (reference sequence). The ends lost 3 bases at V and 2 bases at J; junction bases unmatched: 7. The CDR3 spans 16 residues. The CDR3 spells CASSFGAGIAYNEQFF. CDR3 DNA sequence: TGTGCCAGCAGTTTTGGAGCGGGGATAGCCTACAATGAGCAGTTCTTC.

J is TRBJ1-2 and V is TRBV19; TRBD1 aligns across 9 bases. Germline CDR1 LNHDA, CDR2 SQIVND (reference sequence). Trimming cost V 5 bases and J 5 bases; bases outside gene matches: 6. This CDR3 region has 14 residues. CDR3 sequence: CASSPLGTGYGYTF. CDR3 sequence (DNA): TGTGCCAGTAGTCCGCTGGGGACAGGGTATGGCTACACCTTC.

The CDR3 loop is CASSSRQGPSSEAFF. The CDR3 DNA is TGTGCCAGCAGTTCAAGACAGGGTCCCTCCTCTGAAGCTTTCTTT. The gene calls are TRBV5-6 and TRBJ1-1, with 7 bases lining up with TRBD1. Germline CDR1 is SGHDT and CDR2 is YYEEEE. Trimming at V came to 5 bases and at J to 6 bases, leaving 13 bases not matched to a gene. CDR3 length: 15 amino acids.

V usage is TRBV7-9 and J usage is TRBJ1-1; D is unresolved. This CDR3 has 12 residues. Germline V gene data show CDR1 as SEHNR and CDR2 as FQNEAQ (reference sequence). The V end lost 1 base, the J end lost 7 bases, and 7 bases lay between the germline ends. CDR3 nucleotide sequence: TGTGCCAGCAGCTTAGGGAAGCGTGAAGCTTTCTTT. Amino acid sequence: CASSLGKREAFF.

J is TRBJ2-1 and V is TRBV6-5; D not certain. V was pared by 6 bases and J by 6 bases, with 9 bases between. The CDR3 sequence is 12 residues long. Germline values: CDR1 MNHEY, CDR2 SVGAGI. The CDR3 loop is CASRSPSNEQFF. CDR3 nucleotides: TGTGCCAGCAGATCCCCTAGCAATGAGCAGTTCTTC.

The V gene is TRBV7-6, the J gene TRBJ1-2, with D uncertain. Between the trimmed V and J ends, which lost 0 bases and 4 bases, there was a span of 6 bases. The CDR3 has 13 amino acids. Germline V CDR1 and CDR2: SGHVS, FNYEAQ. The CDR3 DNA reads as TGTGCCAGCAGCTTAGCACAGAGCTATGGCTACACCTTC. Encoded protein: CASSLAQSYGYTF.

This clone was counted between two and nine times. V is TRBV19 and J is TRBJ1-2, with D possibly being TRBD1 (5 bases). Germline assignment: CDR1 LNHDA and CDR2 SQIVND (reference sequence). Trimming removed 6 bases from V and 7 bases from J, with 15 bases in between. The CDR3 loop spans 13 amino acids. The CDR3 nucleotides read TGTGCCAGTAGCCCATCCCCAGGGCCTGGCTACACCTTC. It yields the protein CASSPSPGPGYTF.

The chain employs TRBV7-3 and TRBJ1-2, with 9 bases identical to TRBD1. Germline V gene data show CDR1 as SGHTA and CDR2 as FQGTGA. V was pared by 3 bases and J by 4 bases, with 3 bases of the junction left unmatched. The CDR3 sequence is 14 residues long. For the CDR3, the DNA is TGTGCCAGCAGCTTGACAGGGGGAGGCTATGGCTACACCTTC. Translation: CASSLTGGGYGYTF.

CDR3: CASSQVEGYSNQPQHF. DNA of the CDR3: TGTGCCAGCAGCCAAGTAGAGGGATACAGCAATCAGCCCCAGCATTTT. The chain couples TRBV4-2 to TRBJ1-5; no clear D gene. The V and J ends lost 1 base and 1 base respectively, with 11 bases between them. Germline V gene lookup returns CDR1 LGHNA and CDR2 YNFKEQ. The CDR3 runs 16 residues.

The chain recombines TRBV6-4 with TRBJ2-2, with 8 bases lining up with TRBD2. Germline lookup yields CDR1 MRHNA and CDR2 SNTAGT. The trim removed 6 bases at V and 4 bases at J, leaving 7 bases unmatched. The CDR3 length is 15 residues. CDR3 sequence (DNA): TGTGCCAGCAGCTCTCGGGGGGGCTTCACCGGGGAGCTGTTTTTT. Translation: CASSSRGGFTGELFF.

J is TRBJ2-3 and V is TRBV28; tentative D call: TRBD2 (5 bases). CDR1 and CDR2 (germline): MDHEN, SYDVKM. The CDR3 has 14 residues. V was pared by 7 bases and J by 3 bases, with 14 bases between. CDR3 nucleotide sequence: TGTGCCAGCAATACGGGCCGGAGGACAGATACGCAGTATTTT. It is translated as CASNTGRRTDTQYF.

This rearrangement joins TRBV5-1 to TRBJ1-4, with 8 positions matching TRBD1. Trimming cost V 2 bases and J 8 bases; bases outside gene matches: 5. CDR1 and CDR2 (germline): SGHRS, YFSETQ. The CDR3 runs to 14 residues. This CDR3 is CASSLEQGVEKLFF. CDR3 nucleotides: TGCGCCAGCAGCTTAGAACAGGGGGTCGAAAAACTGTTTTTT.